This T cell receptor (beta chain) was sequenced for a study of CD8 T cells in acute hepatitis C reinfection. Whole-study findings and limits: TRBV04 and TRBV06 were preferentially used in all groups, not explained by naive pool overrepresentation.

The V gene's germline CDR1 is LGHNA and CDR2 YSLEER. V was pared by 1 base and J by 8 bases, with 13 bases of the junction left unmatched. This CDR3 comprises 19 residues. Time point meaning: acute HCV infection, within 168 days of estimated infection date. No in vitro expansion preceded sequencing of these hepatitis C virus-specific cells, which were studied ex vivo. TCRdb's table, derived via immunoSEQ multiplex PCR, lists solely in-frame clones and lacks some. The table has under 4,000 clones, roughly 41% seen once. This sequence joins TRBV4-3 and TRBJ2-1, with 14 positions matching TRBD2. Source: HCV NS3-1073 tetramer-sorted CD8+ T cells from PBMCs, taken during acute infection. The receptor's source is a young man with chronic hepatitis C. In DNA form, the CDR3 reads TGCGCCAGCAGCCAAGCTCCACACGGGACTAGCGGGGGAGGGGATGAGCAGTTCTTC. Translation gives CASSQAPHGTSGGGDEQFF.